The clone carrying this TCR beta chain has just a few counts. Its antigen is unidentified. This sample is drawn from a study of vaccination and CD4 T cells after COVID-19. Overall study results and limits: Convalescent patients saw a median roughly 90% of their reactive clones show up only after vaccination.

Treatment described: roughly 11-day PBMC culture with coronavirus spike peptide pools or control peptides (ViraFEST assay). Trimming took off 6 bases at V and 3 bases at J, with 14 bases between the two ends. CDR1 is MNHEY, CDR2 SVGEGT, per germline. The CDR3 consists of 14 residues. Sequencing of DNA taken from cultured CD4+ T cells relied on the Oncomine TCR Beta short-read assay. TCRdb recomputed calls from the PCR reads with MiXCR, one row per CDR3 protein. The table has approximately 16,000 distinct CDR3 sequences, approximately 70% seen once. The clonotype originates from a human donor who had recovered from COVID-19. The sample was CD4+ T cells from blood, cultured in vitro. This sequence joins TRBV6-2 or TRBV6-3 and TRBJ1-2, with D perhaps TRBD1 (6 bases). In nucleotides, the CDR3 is TGTGCCAGCAGCAGCCTGGACAGAGACTATGGCTACACCTTC. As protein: CASSSLDRDYGYTF.